The 28 T cell receptor beta chains reported below all come from one sample, sequenced in a study of T cell responses to AZD1222 COVID-19 vaccine. Assay: immunoSEQ multiplex PCR; the TCRdb copy retains only in-frame clones and omits some. The table records about 180,000 clones, around 88% of them present only once. The material was peripheral blood, obtained 28 days after the second AZD1222 dose. These receptor sequences come from an adult who received the AZD1222 COVID-19 vaccine.

The genes are TRBV6-5 and TRBJ1-6, with 8 bases fitting TRBD1. From germline, CDR1 is MNHEY and CDR2 SVGAGI. CDR3 length: 15 residues. J lost 17 bases, V lost 9 bases, and 21 bases had no gene match. The CDR3 loop reads CASSDPEGQGLPVHF. Here the CDR3 DNA reads TGTGCCAGTTCAGACCCTGAAGGACAGGGCCTCCCGGTCCACTTT.

The chain joins TRBV19 to TRBJ2-1, with 9 bases that match TRBD1. The CDR3 spans 13 residues. Germline CDR1 is LNHDA and CDR2 is SQIVND (reference sequence). V trimming: 3 bases; J trimming: 9 bases; junction bases outside the gene matches: 3. CDR3 protein: CASSIQTGGEQFF. The CDR3 DNA sequence: TGTGCCAGTAGTATTCAGACAGGGGGTGAGCAGTTCTTC.

This chain links TRBV7-9 with TRBJ2-3; a weak D match, TRBD2 (5 bases). Germline CDR1 reads SEHNR; CDR2 reads FQNEAQ (reference sequence). CDR3 length: 16 amino acids. Trimming left V 1 base short and J 1 base short, with 12 bases between. The CDR3 DNA sequence: TGTGCCAGCAGCTTAGTCGCAGGAGGAGGCACAGATACGCAGTATTTT. Its protein product is CASSLVAGGGTDTQYF.

The V gene is TRBV18, the J gene TRBJ1-2; 8 positions match TRBD1. Germline V lookup: CDR1 KGHSH, CDR2 LQKENI. This CDR3 spans 13 amino acids. Losses at the gene ends were 5 bases for V and 5 bases for J; bases not matched to a gene: 4. The CDR3 loop is CASSGQGGYGYTF. CDR3 sequence (DNA): TGTGCCAGCTCAGGACAGGGAGGGTATGGCTACACCTTC.

The rearrangement links TRBV7-8 to TRBJ1-3; TRBD1 is a possible D gene (6 bases). Germline V gene lookup returns CDR1 SGHVS and CDR2 FQNEAQ. V lost 4 bases to trimming and J lost 3 bases, with 19 bases between them. The CDR3 extends over 17 amino acids. This CDR3 is CASSWGGTGQFGNTIYF. The CDR3 coding sequence is TGTGCCAGCAGCTGGGGGGGTACGGGACAATTTGGAAACACCATATATTTT.

The chain joins TRBV4-1 to TRBJ1-2; D may be TRBD1 (5 bases). The CDR3 extends over 15 amino acids. In germline, CDR1 is MGHRA, CDR2 YSYEKL. V lost 0 bases and J lost 3, with 11 bases in between. The CDR3 region has the DNA TGCGCCAGCAGCCAAGAATGGGGCACGTACTATGGCTACACCTTC. Protein sequence: CASSQEWGTYYGYTF.

J is TRBJ2-2 and V is TRBV7-9; D gene ambiguous. Trimming shortened V by 5 bases and J by 0 bases, and 7 bases separated the two germline ends. From germline, CDR1 is SEHNR and CDR2 FQNEAQ (reference sequence). This CDR3 is built from 14 residues. DNA for the CDR3: TGTGCCAGCAGCCAAGATACGAACACCGGGGAGCTGTTTTTT. Its protein is CASSQDTNTGELFF.

The chain couples TRBV5-1 to TRBJ2-7; D possibly matches TRBD1 or TRBD2 (5 bases each). Trimming left V 0 bases short and J 7 bases short, with 14 bases between. The CDR3 extends over 14 amino acids. Germline-derived CDR1 and CDR2 are SGHRS and YFSETQ. In nucleotides, the CDR3 is TGCGCCAGCAGCTTGGGGCGGGCAGGGCGAGAGCAGTACTTC. Protein: CASSLGRAGREQYF. Using reference TRBV5-1 and TRBJ2-7 for the parts outside the CDR3, the full variable domain is KAGVTQTPRYLIKTRGQQVTLSCSPISGHRSVSWYQQTPGQGLQFLFEYFSETQRNKGNFPGRFSGRQFSNSRSEMNVSTLELGDSALYLCASSLGRAGREQYFGPGTRLTVT.

The V and J genes are TRBV6-1 and TRBJ1-6; TRBD1 matches 12 bases. The J segment lost 5 bases and the V segment lost 4 bases, leaving 9 bases of the junction unmatched. The CDR3 has 18 amino acids. Germline V gene lookup returns CDR1 MNHNS and CDR2 SASEGT. CDR3 bases: TGTGCCAGCAGTGGGGGACAGGGGGCGAGTAGGAATAATTCACCCCTCCACTTT. It translates to CASSGGQGASRNNSPLHF.

The chain employs TRBV5-1 and TRBJ1-4; 9 bases are shared with TRBD1. V was clipped by 2 bases and J by 8 bases; unmatched bases: 4. The V gene's germline CDR1 is SGHRS and CDR2 YFSETQ. The CDR3 has 14 amino acids. CDR3 region: CASSLGTGMEKLFF. CDR3 coding DNA: TGCGCCAGCAGCTTAGGGACAGGGATGGAAAAACTGTTTTTT.

J is TRBJ2-7 and V is TRBV15, with 9 positions matching TRBD1. Germline CDR1 LNHNV, CDR2 YYDKDF (reference sequence). Trimming at V came to 0 bases and at J to 7 bases, leaving 7 bases not matched to a gene. This CDR3 has 15 residues. DNA of the CDR3: TGTGCCACCAGCAGAGATCGGGACAGGGTCTTGGAGCAGTACTTC. Encoded protein: CATSRDRDRVLEQYF.

V gene TRBV19 combines with J gene TRBJ1-4; 9 nucleotides agree with TRBD1. The germline CDR1 and CDR2 sequences are LNHDA and SQIVND (reference sequence). V dropped 4 bases and J dropped 5; count of bases not matched to a gene: 2. This CDR3 region has 14 residues. The CDR3 reads CASSTGTGNEKLFF. The CDR3 nucleotides are TGTGCCAGTAGTACTGGGACAGGGAATGAAAAACTGTTTTTT.

Worth noting for this clone: An end of the junction does not agree with germline; a read error may underlie this. The chain uses TRBV5-1 and TRBJ2-7, with 8 bases fitting TRBD1. CDR1 SGHRS and CDR2 YFSETQ come from the germline V gene. This CDR3 has 12 residues. CDR3 nucleotide sequence: TGCGCCAGCAGCCTAGGACAGGGCCCCTCGCACTTC. Its translation is CASSLGQGPSHF.

With respect to this clone: Other DNA sequences in this sample translate to the same CDR3. This chain connects TRBV6-5 to TRBJ1-3, with no clear D. V was shortened by 5 bases and J by 0 bases, with 5 bases between the two germline ends. The CDR3 spans 13 residues. The germline V gene encodes CDR1 MNHEY and CDR2 SVGAGI. Written as DNA, the CDR3 is TGTGCCAGCAGTCGGAGCTCTGGAAACACCATATATTTT. Its protein product is CASSRSSGNTIYF.

Comment on this clone: At one end, the junction sequence differs from germline, possibly due to a read error. The rearrangement joins TRBV15 to TRBJ1-5; D uncertain. Looked up from germline, CDR1 is LNHNV and CDR2 is YYDKDF (reference sequence). The CDR3 spans 13 residues. DNA of the CDR3: TGTGCCACCAGGAGAGCAAAGAATCAGCCCCAGCATTTT. Translated, it gives CATRRAKNQPQHF.

The V gene is TRBV7-9, the J gene TRBJ1-5; D may be TRBD1 (6 bases). This CDR3 has 15 residues. Trimming removed 5 bases from V and 4 bases from J, with 15 bases in between. CDR1 is SEHNR and CDR2 is FQNEAQ in the germline V gene (reference sequence). CDR3 nucleotides: TGTGCCAGCAGCCCGCCGGGACACTCGAATCAGCCCCAGCATTTT. Translating it yields CASSPPGHSNQPQHF.

CDR3 bases: TGTGCCAGCAGTTATTCAGGGAGGCCACAAGACAATGAGCAGTTCTTC. Its protein is CASSYSGRPQDNEQFF. The V and J genes are TRBV6-5 and TRBJ2-1; TRBD2 might be the D (6 bases). This CDR3 has 16 amino acids. CDR1 is MNHEY and CDR2 is SVGAGI in the germline V gene. V lost 3 bases, J lost 5 bases, and 17 bases lay in between.

CDR3 nucleotide sequence: TGCGCCAGCAGCTTCTCCTTCGGACAGGGGGCGAGGGAGCAGTACTTC. It translates to CASSFSFGQGAREQYF. The chain joins TRBV5-1 to TRBJ2-7, with 11 positions matching TRBD1. Germline values: CDR1 SGHRS, CDR2 YFSETQ. The CDR3 runs 16 residues. Trimming took 2 bases from V and 7 from J; bases not matched to a gene: 11. Looking up the rest from reference TRBV5-1 and TRBJ2-7 gives the full variable domain: KAGVTQTPRYLIKTRGQQVTLSCSPISGHRSVSWYQQTPGQGLQFLFEYFSETQRNKGNFPGRFSGRQFSNSRSEMNVSTLELGDSALYLCASSFSFGQGAREQYFGPGTRLTVT.

This clone was counted a few times. The chain has TRBV25-1 and TRBJ2-5; TRBD1 might be the D (5 bases). The V end was cut by 3 bases, the J end by 4 bases, with 15 bases between. Germline V CDR1 and CDR2: MGHDK, SYGVNS. The CDR3 spans 15 residues. CDR3 residues: CASSDYQGHRETQYF. Written as DNA, the CDR3 is TGTGCCAGCAGTGACTATCAGGGCCATCGAGAGACCCAGTACTTC.

The CDR3 spells CASSLACLFF. In nucleotides, the CDR3 is TGTGCCAGCAGCTTAGCATGCCTGTTTTTT. The gene calls are TRBV7-9 and TRBJ1-4; D is unresolved. Trimming left V 0 bases short and J 14 bases short, with 4 bases between. The length of the CDR3 is 10 residues. Germline assignment: CDR1 SEHNR and CDR2 FQNEAQ (reference sequence).

The genes are TRBV5-8 and TRBJ2-3; no definite D call. Germline V gene data show CDR1 as SGHTS and CDR2 as YDEGEE. Trimming took 0 bases from V and 1 from J, leaving 12 bases between them. The CDR3 has 16 residues. The CDR3 region is CASSLGAGLRTDTQYF. The CDR3 nucleotides read TGTGCCAGCAGCTTGGGGGCAGGCCTACGCACAGATACGCAGTATTTT.

The J gene is TRBJ2-1, the V gene TRBV7-2, with TRBD2 matching over 9 bases. Per the germline V gene, CDR1 is SGHTA and CDR2 is FQGNSA. The CDR3 is made up of 18 amino acids. V trimming: 1 base; J trimming: 4 bases; junction bases outside the gene matches: 11. CDR3 nucleotide sequence: TGTGCCAGCAGCTTAGACGGGGCGCGCGGGGGGGTTTACAATGAGCAGTTCTTC. This encodes CASSLDGARGGVYNEQFF.

The rearrangement uses TRBV5-5 and TRBJ1-2; 9 nucleotides agree with TRBD1. J gave up 6 bases and V 1 base, and 1 base lay outside the gene matches. The CDR3 runs 13 residues. CDR1 is SGHKS and CDR2 is YYEKEE in the germline V gene (reference sequence). CDR3 nucleotides: TGTGCCAGCAGCTTGACAGGGGGCGATGGCTACACCTTC. This encodes CASSLTGGDGYTF. The variable domain in full, with the rest retrieved from reference TRBV5-5 and TRBJ1-2, is DAGVTQSPTHLIKTRGQQVTLRCSPISGHKSVSWYQQVLGQGPQFIFQYYEKEERGRGNFPDRFSARQFPNYSSELNVNALLLGDSALYLCASSLTGGDGYTFGSGTRLTVV.

The chain joins TRBV5-1 to TRBJ2-6; 7 bases fit TRBD1. The CDR3 sequence is 17 residues long. Germline V gene sequence: CDR1 SGHRS, CDR2 YFSETQ. V was pared by 4 bases and J by 0 bases, with 7 bases of the junction left unmatched. CDR3 nucleotide sequence: TGCGCCAGCAGCAGAGGGGACAGCTTCTCTGGGGCCAACGTCCTGACTTTC. Translation gives CASSRGDSFSGANVLTF.

This clone was recorded once. CDR3 sequence: CAWSRQSGGYTF. The CDR3, as DNA: TGTGCCTGGAGCAGACAGAGCGGTGGCTACACCTTC. The chain is built from TRBV30 and TRBJ1-2; weak D call: TRBD1 (5 bases). Germline V gene data show CDR1 as GTSNPN and CDR2 as SVGIG (reference sequence). This CDR3 contains 12 residues. Trimming shortened V by 3 bases and J by 7 bases, and 12 bases separated the two germline ends.

Note on this clone: The junction departs from the called germline gene at one end, perhaps through a read error. The chain is built from TRBV3-1 (or the pseudogene TRBV3-2) and TRBJ2-7; D uncertain. Germline V gene sequence: CDR1 LGHDT, CDR2 YNNKEL (reference sequence). The length of the CDR3 is 11 residues. The CDR3: CANSHAYEQYF. The CDR3 DNA follows: TGTGCCAACAGCCACGCCTACGAGCAGTACTTC.

The CDR3 nucleotides read TGTGCCAGCAGCTTCCAGGGTAACACTGAAGCTTTCTTT. Amino acids: CASSFQGNTEAFF. This chain uses TRBV11-2 with TRBJ1-1; possibly TRBD1 for D (5 bases). This CDR3 region has 13 residues. In germline, CDR1 is SGHAT, CDR2 FQNNGV. V shed 3 bases and J shed 2 bases, with 7 bases lying between them.

The genes are TRBV15 and TRBJ1-4; D not resolved. Trimming took off 1 base at V and 4 bases at J, with 13 bases between the two ends. The germline CDR1 and CDR2 sequences are LNHNV and YYDKDF (reference sequence). The CDR3 runs 16 residues. The CDR3 region has the DNA TGTGCCACCAGCAGAGGTTGGGTCGGGAGTAATGAAAAACTGTTTTTT. It yields the protein CATSRGWVGSNEKLFF.